The T cell receptor beta chain under discussion was sequenced for a study of beta chain features in type 1 diabetes. TCRB transcripts that were expressed got sequenced, as all of the isolated RNA had been reverse transcribed. Only in-frame clones appear in the TCRdb table, and some are missing; sequencing was by immunoSEQ multiplex PCR. The repertoire holds some 410,000 clones, more than 9.5% seen once, with 0.045% to 0.06% in the top ten. Germline CDR1 reads LGHNA; CDR2 reads YNFKEQ. The ends were cut back, 2 bases at V and 9 bases at J, with 11 bases in the middle. The CDR3 length is 13 residues. The receptor's source is a woman between 18 and 29 years old in good health. The chain couples TRBV4-2 to TRBJ2-1; D is possibly TRBD1 (6 bases). Material: naive CD4+ T cells from blood. As DNA, the CDR3 is TGTGCCAGCAGCCAACAGGGGCAGGGTGAGCAGTTCTTC. Its translation is CASSQQGQGEQFF.